This TCR beta chain was profiled in a study of T cell responses to AZD1222 COVID-19 vaccine (dated by TCRdb to the early 2020s). About the full investigation: A total of 233 trial participants underwent TCR sequencing, of whom roughly 210 received two doses of AZD1222 and some 25 received two doses of the MenACWY control vaccine. Trial participants were enrolled into age subgroups of 18-55, 56-69 and 70-plus years, which contained 148, 28 and 57 TCR-sequenced participants, respectively. Broad study findings and their caveats: Because no day 14 peak-response samples were available, the repertoires could be characterized only after the peak T cell response. Vaccine-associated CD4 TCRs spanned the whole spike protein, with dominant responses in regions 160-218 and 743-854. Nearly half of unique spike-specific TCRs reportedly recognized epitopes outside regions mutated in the B.1.351 and B.1.1.7 variants. A significant rise in spike-specific TCR breadth and depth was observed after two AZD1222 doses relative to day 0 and relative to MenACWY recipients. Conclusions about previously exposed vaccinees are limited because only five to seven AZD1222 recipients were SARS-CoV-2 seropositive at baseline. Most participants were white British and females outnumbered males, and the authors suggested that clonal diversity may have been underestimated. The 56-69-year group was small, and its depth increase did not reach significance, likely because of low power.

Regarding this clone: Its antigen target is currently unknown. No much larger clonotype is one base removed from it; base qualities were not supplied.

The CDR3 regions of human TCRbeta chains were analyzed by immunosequencing. As for the authors' bioinformatics: TCRs in the repertoires were compared against a reference library of SARS-CoV-2-specific TCRs that had been generated with the MIRA antigen-specificity platform. Breadth meant the fraction of unique TCRs that were SARS-CoV-2-associated, whereas depth meant the fraction of total T cells that were SARS-CoV-2-associated. Using the MIRA data, each spike-specific TCR was mapped to the spike region that the TCR reacts to and placed in a CD4 or CD8 class. Log10-transformed breadth and depth values were compared by one-way ANOVA with Sidak's multiple comparisons tests. TCRdb stores this immuneACCESS table with in-frame sequences only. Part of the clones is absent; in the studies checked, under half of the shortfall reflects unresolved V genes, and no reason is known for the rest. That table supplies the V and J calls and clone size; D and trimming were determined from the DNA. This sample gives some 98,000 clones in total; more than 70% of them show up just once. The biggest ten clones account for around a sixth of the sample.

The junction shows trimming of 0 bases on V and 4 bases on J, and the gene matches do not reach 9 bases of it. The CDR3 has 16 amino acids, counting the end cysteine and phenylalanine. Left in the record is the CDR3 DNA by itself, 48 bases read in frame from the first base. Looking up the germline V gene (reference sequence) yields CDR1 LNHNV and CDR2 YYDKDF. The time point label, read with the paper, signifies: about 28 days (+/-7) after the second vaccine dose. AZD1222 recipients given second doses at about 4 weeks or at about 12 weeks were pooled, since spike-specific TCR depth and breadth were not found to differ between the two schedules. Vaccinee samples were obtained from the UK trials COV001 and COV002, which included a single-blind randomized controlled phase 2/3 trial of AZD1222 (ChAdOx1 nCoV-19) in healthy adults. For TCRbeta chain sequencing, PBMC samples from trial participants were taken at day 0 and at day 28 after the second dose.

The sequencing here drew on peripheral blood, taken 28 days after the second AZD1222 dose. The V gene is TRBV15 and the J gene is TRBJ2-7; 7 central bases correspond to TRBD2. The clonotype was recovered from an adult who received the AZD1222 COVID-19 vaccine. The nucleotide sequence is given as TGTGCCACCAGCAGAGATCACGGCGGGAGTCGGTACGAGCAGTACTTC. The translation is CATSRDHGGSRYEQYF.